Following are 21 T cell receptor beta chains from one sample sequenced in a study of cytomegalovirus exposure and HLA in healthy donors. The PCR contained 60 Vbeta and 13 Jbeta primers. Method: immunoSEQ multiplex PCR; TCRdb's copy keeps in-frame clones and lacks some. The sample shows about 270,000 clones, 65% to 85% of them seen only once. The sample consisted of PBMCs. Receptor source: a female donor in good health and CMV-seronegative.

V is TRBV28 and J is TRBJ2-1, with 11 bases matching TRBD2. The germline CDR1 and CDR2 sequences are MDHEN and SYDVKM. CDR3 size: 15 residues. Trimming at V came to 8 bases and at J to 5 bases, leaving 8 bases not matched to a gene. The CDR3 DNA is TGTGCCAGCTCTACCCTAGCGGGAGGACACAATGAGCAGTTCTTC. It encodes CASSTLAGGHNEQFF.

V is TRBV18 and J is TRBJ1-4; no reliable D call. This CDR3 contains 15 residues. Germline V gene sequence: CDR1 KGHSH, CDR2 LQKENI. V was shortened by 4 bases and J by 3 bases, with 12 bases between the two germline ends. CDR3 nucleotide sequence: TGTGCCAGCTCACATGGAGCCGGCCCTAATGAAAAACTGTTTTTT. Encoded protein: CASSHGAGPNEKLFF.

The chain carries TRBV5-4 and TRBJ2-1; possible D gene TRBD1, 6 bases. Germline V gives CDR1 SGHNT, CDR2 YYREEE (reference sequence). The CDR3 has 12 residues. V gave up 3 bases and J gave up 8 bases, with 9 bases separating them. CDR3 DNA sequence: TGTGCCAGCAGCTCGACAGGAGATGAGCAGTTCTTC. Translation: CASSSTGDEQFF.

The V gene is TRBV30, the J gene TRBJ2-1; 10 nucleotides line up with TRBD2. Per germline, CDR1 GTSNPN and CDR2 SVGIG (reference sequence). The CDR3 sequence is 16 residues long. V lost 2 bases, J lost 3 bases, and 7 bases stayed unmatched. The CDR3 reads CAWSHLGLAVYNEQFF. The CDR3 coding sequence is TGTGCCTGGAGTCACCTAGGACTAGCGGTCTACAATGAGCAGTTCTTC.

The V call is TRBV5-1, the J call TRBJ1-2, with 7 bases lining up with TRBD1. Losses at the gene ends were 5 bases for V and 6 bases for J; bases not matched to a gene: 4. Germline lookup yields CDR1 SGHRS and CDR2 YFSETQ. The CDR3 extends over 12 amino acids. CDR3 sequence: CASRRQGHGYTF. CDR3 sequence (DNA): TGCGCCAGCAGGAGACAGGGCCATGGCTACACCTTC.

The chain couples TRBV7-8 to TRBJ2-7, with D perhaps TRBD2 (5 bases). This CDR3 region has 13 residues. Germline CDR1 reads SGHVS; CDR2 reads FQNEAQ. V shed 1 base and J shed 5 bases, with 9 bases lying between them. In nucleotides, the CDR3 is TGTGCCAGCAGCTTAGGGGGAGACAACGAGCAGTACTTC. Protein sequence: CASSLGGDNEQYF.

The chain links TRBV6-6 to TRBJ1-5; D possibly corresponds to TRBD1 (6 bases). Trimming removed 6 bases from V and 0 bases from J, with 12 bases in between. Germline V CDR1 and CDR2: MNHNY, SVGAGI (reference sequence). This CDR3 spans 15 amino acids. The CDR3 nucleotides read TGTGCCAGCAGCCCTGGACAGTATAGCAATCAGCCCCAGCATTTT. Its protein is CASSPGQYSNQPQHF.

The chain uses TRBV2 and TRBJ1-2, with D perhaps TRBD1 (6 bases). The CDR3 contains 14 residues. Germline V gene lookup returns CDR1 SNHLY and CDR2 FYNNEI. Trimming took off 1 base at V and 8 bases at J, with 14 bases between the two ends. CDR3 DNA: TGTGCCAGCAGTGAAGGTGACAGGCTTCGGGGCTACACCTTC. Translation gives CASSEGDRLRGYTF.

This rearrangement joins TRBV7-9 to TRBJ2-5; TRBD2 matches 14 bases. The J segment lost 4 bases and the V segment lost 6 bases, leaving 1 base of the junction unmatched. Germline V lookup: CDR1 SEHNR, CDR2 FQNEAQ (reference sequence). This CDR3 region has 14 residues. The CDR3 sequence is CASRGLAGAETQYF. CDR3 nucleotides: TGTGCCAGCAGGGGACTAGCGGGAGCAGAGACCCAGTACTTC.

As regards this clone: This same CDR3 is encoded by further DNA sequences in the sample. This chain links TRBV5-4 with TRBJ2-6, with 7 bases fitting TRBD1. This CDR3 spans 20 amino acids. Germline V gives CDR1 SGHNT, CDR2 YYREEE (reference sequence). Unmatched junction bases numbered 14, after V lost 1 base and J lost 1 base. The CDR3 nucleotides read TGTGCCAGCAGCTTGCCAAGAGGGGACAGTTCTTTATCTGGGGCCAACGTCCTGACTTTC. It codes for CASSLPRGDSSLSGANVLTF.

This CDR3 is CASSLLGTSGIYEQYF. The CDR3 DNA reads as TGCGCCAGCAGCTTGTTAGGGACTAGCGGAATCTACGAGCAGTACTTC. The V gene is TRBV5-1, the J gene TRBJ2-7; 11 bases are shared with TRBD2. Germline V CDR1 and CDR2: SGHRS, YFSETQ. The CDR3 sequence is 16 residues long. The V and J ends lost 1 base and 3 bases, in that order; junction bases with no gene match: 6.

This chain links TRBV6-4 with TRBJ2-3, with 7 bases lining up with TRBD2. V shed 2 bases, J shed 2 bases, and the junction held 4 bases outside the gene matches. Germline V gives CDR1 MRHNA, CDR2 SNTAGT. CDR3 length: 15 residues. The CDR3 region is CASSDVERDTDTQYF. CDR3 nucleotide sequence: TGTGCCAGCAGTGACGTGGAGCGGGACACAGATACGCAGTATTTT.

Notes on this clone: Other nucleotide sequences from this sample produce the same CDR3. The chain carries TRBV27 and TRBJ2-7; 7 bases map to TRBD2. Trimming removed 3 bases from V and 0 bases from J; junction bases left unmatched: 2. CDR3 size: 14 residues. CDR1 is MNHEY, CDR2 SMNVEV, per germline (reference sequence). Here the CDR3 DNA reads TGTGCCAGCAGTTTTGGCGGGAGCTCCTACGAGCAGTACTTC. It codes for CASSFGGSSYEQYF.

V gene TRBV9 combines with J gene TRBJ1-3, with TRBD1 as a possible D gene (5 bases). Trimming took off 3 bases at V and 0 bases at J, with 10 bases between the two ends. The CDR3 extends over 15 amino acids. Germline V gene data show CDR1 as SGDLS and CDR2 as YYNGEE. The CDR3 loop reads CASSGGLISGNTIYF. The CDR3 nucleotides are TGTGCCAGCAGCGGGGGACTTATCTCTGGAAACACCATATATTTT.

The rearrangement joins TRBV10-3 to TRBJ1-1, with TRBD1 identical over 8 bases. J was trimmed by 3 bases and V by 7 bases; bases with no gene match: 10. This CDR3 is built from 15 residues. Per the germline V gene, CDR1 is ENHRY and CDR2 is SYGVKD. The CDR3 spells CAITDSKTGDTEAFF. The CDR3 bases are TGTGCCATCACCGACAGCAAGACAGGGGACACTGAAGCTTTCTTT.

This chain joins TRBV15 and TRBJ1-6; 8 bases agree with TRBD1. Germline assignment: CDR1 LNHNV and CDR2 YYDKDF (reference sequence). Trimming cost V 3 bases and J 7 bases; bases outside gene matches: 8. This CDR3 contains 16 residues. CDR3: CATSRTLDRENSPLHF. In DNA form, the CDR3 reads TGTGCCACCAGCAGGACCCTGGACAGGGAGAATTCACCCCTCCACTTT.

The chain carries TRBV6-1 and TRBJ2-7; possible D gene TRBD1, 5 bases. Per the germline V gene, CDR1 is MNHNS and CDR2 is SASEGT. V gave up 2 bases and J gave up 3 bases, with 11 bases separating them. The CDR3 consists of 14 residues. The CDR3 protein is CASSEPDSYYEQYF. CDR3 DNA sequence: TGTGCCAGCAGTGAACCTGACAGTTACTACGAGCAGTACTTC.

The chain links TRBV5-1 to TRBJ2-7; D gene uncertain. Germline V lookup: CDR1 SGHRS, CDR2 YFSETQ. The ends were cut back, 4 bases at V and 3 bases at J, with 20 bases in the middle. The CDR3 has 16 residues. The CDR3 region is CASSNQAQRSVYEQYF. For the CDR3, the DNA is TGCGCCAGCAGCAACCAAGCCCAGCGAAGCGTCTACGAGCAGTACTTC. Complete variable domain (other parts from reference TRBV5-1 and TRBJ2-7): KAGVTQTPRYLIKTRGQQVTLSCSPISGHRSVSWYQQTPGQGLQFLFEYFSETQRNKGNFPGRFSGRQFSNSRSEMNVSTLELGDSALYLCASSNQAQRSVYEQYFGPGTRLTVT.

The CDR3 protein is CASSSDMGSPGEQFF. In nucleotides, the CDR3 is TGTGCCAGCAGTTCCGACATGGGATCCCCGGGAGAGCAGTTCTTC. This sequence joins TRBV6-4 and TRBJ2-1, with D perhaps matching TRBD2 (5 bases). The CDR3 totals 15 residues. Per the germline V gene, CDR1 is MRHNA and CDR2 is SNTAGT. The V end lost 5 bases, the J end lost 10 bases, and 21 bases lay between the germline ends.

This clone turned up a few times. This chain's CDR3 is CASSRGKGSYNEQFF. The CDR3 DNA reads TGCGCCAGCAGTCGAGGGAAGGGCTCCTACAATGAGCAGTTCTTC. The rearrangement uses TRBV10-1 and TRBJ2-1; possibly TRBD2 for D (5 bases). Trimming took off 5 bases at V and 0 bases at J, with 11 bases between the two ends. In germline, CDR1 is WNHNN, CDR2 SYGVQD (reference sequence). This CDR3 is 15 amino acids long.

This clone has just a few counts. The gene calls are TRBV11-3 and TRBJ2-1; D is uncertain. The CDR3 contains 15 residues. Germline values: CDR1 SGHNT, CDR2 YENEEA. V was pared by 0 bases and J by 3 bases, with 9 bases between. The CDR3 sequence: CASSLELASYNEQFF. The CDR3 DNA reads as TGTGCCAGCAGCTTAGAATTGGCTAGCTACAATGAGCAGTTCTTC.